This T cell receptor beta chain was found in a study of blood T cells in healthy people across ages. Germline CDR1 is SEHNR and CDR2 is FQNEAQ (reference sequence). This CDR3 contains 15 residues. Losses at the gene ends were 2 bases for V and 1 base for J; bases not matched to a gene: 4. Combining a sample-barcoded 5' primer with a J-beta primer mix, a second PCR ran for roughly 7 to 12 cycles. TCRdb re-analysed the 5' RACE reads in MiXCR, keeping a single row per CDR3 protein. Of around 790,000 distinct CDR3 sequences in the sample, approximately 48% were seen once. Sequenced input: blood. The source is a man between 60 and 75 years old in good health. The chain couples TRBV7-9 to TRBJ1-2; TRBD1 aligns across 7 bases. CDR3 sequence (DNA): TGTGCCAGCAGCTTACGGGACAGTGATAACTATGGCTACACCTTC. Protein sequence: CASSLRDSDNYGYTF.